This T cell receptor beta chain was sequenced in a study of cytomegalovirus exposure and HLA in healthy donors. Findings of the study overall: From TCR beta sequences, most subjects' HLA-A and HLA-B alleles were reportedly predicted accurately.

Both 60 Vbeta primers and 13 Jbeta primers went into the PCR. Libraries were prepared by immunoSEQ multiplex PCR; TCRdb keeps only in-frame clonotypes and omits some of them. This sample's table reports 95,000 to 150,000 clones. In germline, CDR1 is MDHEN, CDR2 SYDVKM. V was shortened by 1 base and J by 3 bases, with 12 bases between the two germline ends. CDR3 size: 16 residues. For this clone: Its antigen is unidentified.

This sequence was found in a man between 18 and 35 years old in good health and CMV-seronegative. Sequencing was carried out using PBMCs. The chain combines TRBV28 with TRBJ2-2; D possibly corresponds to TRBD1 (5 bases). The CDR3 sequence: CASSLSWGLDTGELFF. The CDR3 DNA follows: TGTGCCAGCAGTTTATCATGGGGCTTGGACACCGGGGAGCTGTTTTTT.